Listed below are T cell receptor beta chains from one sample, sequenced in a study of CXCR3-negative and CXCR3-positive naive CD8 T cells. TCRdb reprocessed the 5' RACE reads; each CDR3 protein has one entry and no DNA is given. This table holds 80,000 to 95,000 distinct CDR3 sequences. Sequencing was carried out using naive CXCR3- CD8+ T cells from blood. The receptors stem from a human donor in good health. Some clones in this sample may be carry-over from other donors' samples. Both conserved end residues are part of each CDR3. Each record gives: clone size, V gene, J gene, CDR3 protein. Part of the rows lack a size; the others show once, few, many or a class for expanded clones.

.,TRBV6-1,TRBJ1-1,CASSLGTGNTEAFF
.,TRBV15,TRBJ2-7,CATSTPGLGKPYEQYF
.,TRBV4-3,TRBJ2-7,CASSQDRTTNSYEQYF
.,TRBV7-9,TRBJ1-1,CASSTMDRGSITEAFF
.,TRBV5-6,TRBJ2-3,CASSLGGGVTDTQYF
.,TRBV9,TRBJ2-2,CASSVDNLWNTGELFF
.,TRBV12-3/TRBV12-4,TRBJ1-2,CASSTGTYIGYTF
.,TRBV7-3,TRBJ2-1,CASSLGQGYEQFF
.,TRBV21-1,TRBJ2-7,CASSRGLAGGPTYEQYF
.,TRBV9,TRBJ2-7,CASSVGDGSYEQYF
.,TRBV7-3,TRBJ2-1,CASSLRGPDNEQFF
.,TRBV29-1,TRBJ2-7,CSVGETSYEQYF
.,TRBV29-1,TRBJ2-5,CSVDGQGLVETQYF
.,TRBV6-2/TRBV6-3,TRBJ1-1,CASSYLRLRGDTEAFF
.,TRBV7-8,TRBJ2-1,CASSLGPGEQPSSYNEQFF
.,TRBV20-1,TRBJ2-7,CSARDRDRASYEQYF
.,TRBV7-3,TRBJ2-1,CASSLTATSGRAGYNEQFF
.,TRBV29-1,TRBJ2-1,CSVILAGGDSYNEQFF
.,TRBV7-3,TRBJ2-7,CASSSSGADYYEQYF
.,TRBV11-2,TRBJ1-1,CASSGLLGAEAFF
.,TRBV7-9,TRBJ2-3,CASSFEDTQYF
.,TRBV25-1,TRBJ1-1,CASSGTGTEIMNTEAFF
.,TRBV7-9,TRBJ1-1,CASSLTLMNTEAFF
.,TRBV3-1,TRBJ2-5,CASSQDPLVGETQYF
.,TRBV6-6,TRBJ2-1,CASSQGRAFNEQFF
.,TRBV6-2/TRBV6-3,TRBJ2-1,CASSYSSRGPASDEQFF
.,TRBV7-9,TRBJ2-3,CASSSTTPRFLTDTQYF
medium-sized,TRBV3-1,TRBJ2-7,CASSQDLTSGLDEQYF
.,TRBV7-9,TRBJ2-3,CASSAVRGGTDTQYF
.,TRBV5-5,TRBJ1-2,CASSLNQGTGVIYGYTF
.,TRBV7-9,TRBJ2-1,CASSLSLAGESDEQFF
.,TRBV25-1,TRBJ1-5,CASDVIPGQGSDQPQHF
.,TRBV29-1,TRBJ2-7,CSVEDRGRSYEQYF
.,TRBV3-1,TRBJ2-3,CASSPQALAGVNTQYF
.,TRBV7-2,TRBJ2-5,CASSPSGQETQYF
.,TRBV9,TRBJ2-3,CASSVAQTGYGNTQYF
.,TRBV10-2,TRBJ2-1,CASSEFKSSYNEQFF